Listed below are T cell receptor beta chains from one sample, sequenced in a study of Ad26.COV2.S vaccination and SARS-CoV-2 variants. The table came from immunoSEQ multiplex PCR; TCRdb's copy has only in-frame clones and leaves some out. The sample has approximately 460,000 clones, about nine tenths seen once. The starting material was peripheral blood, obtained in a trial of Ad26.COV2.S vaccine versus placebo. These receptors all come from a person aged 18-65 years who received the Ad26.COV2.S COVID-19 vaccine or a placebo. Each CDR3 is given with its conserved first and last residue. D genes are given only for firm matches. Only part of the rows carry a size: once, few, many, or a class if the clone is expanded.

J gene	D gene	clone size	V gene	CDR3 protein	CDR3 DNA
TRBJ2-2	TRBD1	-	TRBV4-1	CASSQPSTGDTGELFF	TGCGCCAGCAGCCAACCCTCGACAGGGGACACCGGGGAGCTGTTTTTT
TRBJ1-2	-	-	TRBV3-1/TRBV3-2	CASSQVLVGYTF	TGTGCCAGCAGCCAAGTTCTTGTTGGCTACACCTTC
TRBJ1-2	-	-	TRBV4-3	CASSPRTASLANYGYTF	TGCGCCAGCAGCCCCAGGACGGCGAGCCTAGCTAACTATGGCTACACCTTC
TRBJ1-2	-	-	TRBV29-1	CSVGSGARSGYTF	TGCAGCGTTGGGTCGGGGGCGCGGAGTGGCTACACCTTC
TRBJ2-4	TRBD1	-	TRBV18	CASSSGPRGRSMF	TGTGCCAGCTCATCAGGCCCTAGGGGGCGTAGTATGTTC
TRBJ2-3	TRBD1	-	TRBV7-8	CASSFPGQSPFTSTDTQYF	TGTGCCAGCAGCTTCCCGGGACAGTCCCCCTTTACTAGCACAGATACGCAGTATTTT
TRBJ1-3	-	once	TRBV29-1	CSAQRGSSGNTIYF	TGCAGCGCCCAGCGGGGCAGCTCTGGAAACACCATATATTTT
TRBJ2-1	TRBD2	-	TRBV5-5	CASSGGGPYNEQFF	TGTGCCAGCAGCGGCGGGGGGCCCTACAATGAGCAGTTCTTC
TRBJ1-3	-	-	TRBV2	CASSDRGNTIYF	TGTGCCAGCAGTGATCGAGGAAACACCATATATTTT
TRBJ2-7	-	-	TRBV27	CATGRLASYEQYF	TGTGCCACGGGGCGGCTAGCCTCCTACGAGCAGTACTTC
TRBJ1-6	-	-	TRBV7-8	CASSPLGGNSPLHF	TGTGCCAGCAGCCCACTTGGGGGGAATTCACCCCTCCACTTT
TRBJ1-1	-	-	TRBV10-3	CAISESGLSLNTEAFF	TGTGCCATCAGTGAGTCAGGGCTTAGTCTGAACACTGAAGCTTTCTTT
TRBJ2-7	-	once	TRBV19	CASSMTQGNEQYF	TGTGCCAGTAGTATGACCCAGGGCAACGAGCAGTACTTC
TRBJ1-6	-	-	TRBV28	CASSWRNSPNSPLHF	TGTGCCAGCAGTTGGAGGAACAGCCCCAATTCACCCCTCCACTTT
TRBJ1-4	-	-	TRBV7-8	CASSSELRGNEKLFF	TGTGCCAGCAGCTCAGAGTTGAGGGGGAACGAAAAACTGTTTTTT
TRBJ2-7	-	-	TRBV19	CASSITGRGVFREQYF	TGTGCCAGTAGTATCACCGGCCGTGGGGTGTTTAGGGAGCAGTACTTC
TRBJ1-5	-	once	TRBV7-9	CASSPDGRQPQHF	TGTGCCAGCAGCCCCGACGGCCGTCAGCCCCAGCATTTT
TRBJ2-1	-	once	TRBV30	CAWSAGVTYNEQFF	TGTGCCTGGAGTGCGGGAGTTACCTACAATGAGCAGTTCTTC
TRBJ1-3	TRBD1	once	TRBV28	CASRMSRGLGNTIYF	TGTGCCAGCAGGATGTCAAGGGGGCTCGGAAACACCATATATTTT
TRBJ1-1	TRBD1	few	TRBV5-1	CASSLRTGGAYSEAFF	TGCGCCAGCAGTTTAAGGACAGGGGGCGCTTATTCTGAAGCTTTCTTT
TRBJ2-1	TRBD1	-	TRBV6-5	CASSYSIGTGANEQFF	TGTGCCAGCAGTTACTCGATAGGGACAGGGGCCAATGAGCAGTTCTTC
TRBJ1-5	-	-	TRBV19	CASSIVRGNQPQHF	TGTGCCAGTAGTATAGTCAGGGGCAATCAGCCCCAGCATTTT
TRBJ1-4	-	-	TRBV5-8	CASSWAGRLREKLFF	TGTGCCAGCAGCTGGGCAGGGAGGCTCCGGGAAAAACTGTTTTTT
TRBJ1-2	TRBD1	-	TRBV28	CASGGQGYGYTF	TGTGCCAGCGGCGGACAGGGCTATGGCTACACCTTC
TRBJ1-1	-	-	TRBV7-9	CASSLQGLTEAFF	TGTGCCAGCAGCTTACAGGGACTCACTGAAGCTTTCTTT
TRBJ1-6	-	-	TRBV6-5	CASSLTRGGNSPLHF	TGTGCCAGCAGTTTAACCAGGGGTGGGAATTCACCCCTCCACTTT
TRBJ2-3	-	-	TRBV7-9	CASSLGRPSTDTQYF	TGTGCCAGCAGCTTAGGACGGCCCTCCACAGATACGCAGTATTTT
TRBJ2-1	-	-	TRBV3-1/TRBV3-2	CASSQGLERAYNEQFF	TGTGCCAGCAGCCAAGGTTTGGAGCGAGCCTACAATGAGCAGTTCTTC
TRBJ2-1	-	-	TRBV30	CAWSPLGEQFF	TGTGCCTGGAGTCCCCTGGGTGAGCAGTTCTTC
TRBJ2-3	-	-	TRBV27	CASRMTSTDTQYF	TGTGCCAGCAGAATGACTAGCACAGATACGCAGTATTTT
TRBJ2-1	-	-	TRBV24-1	CATSDGSSNEQFF	TGTGCCACCAGTGACGGGAGTAGCAATGAGCAGTTCTTC
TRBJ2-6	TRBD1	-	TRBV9	CASSVGTAGANVLTF	TGTGCCAGCAGCGTGGGGACAGCTGGGGCCAACGTCCTGACTTTC
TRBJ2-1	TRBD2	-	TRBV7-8	CASSKLAGERNEQFF	TGTGCCAGCAGCAAGCTAGCGGGAGAAAGGAATGAGCAGTTCTTC
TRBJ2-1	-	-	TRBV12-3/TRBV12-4	CASSTYNEQFF	TGTGCCAGCAGCACTTACAATGAGCAGTTCTTC
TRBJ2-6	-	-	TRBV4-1	CASSQASQAESGANVLTF	TGCGCCAGCAGCCAAGCGAGCCAGGCGGAGTCTGGGGCCAACGTCCTGACTTTC
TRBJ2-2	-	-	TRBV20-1	CSASGTGELFF	TGCAGTGCTAGCGGGACCGGGGAGCTGTTTTTT
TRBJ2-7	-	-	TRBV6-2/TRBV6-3	CASSRQGLEQYF	TGTGCCAGCAGTAGACAGGGACTCGAGCAGTACTTC
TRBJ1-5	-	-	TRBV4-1	CASSQDRGFNQPQHF	TGCGCCAGCAGCCAAGATAGGGGATTCAATCAGCCCCAGCATTTT
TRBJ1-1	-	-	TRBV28	CASSLLDSYREAFF	TGTGCCAGCAGTTTACTGGACAGCTATCGGGAAGCTTTCTTT
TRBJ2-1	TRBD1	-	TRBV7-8	CASSWTRDRRNEQFF	TGTGCCAGCAGCTGGACCCGGGACAGACGGAATGAGCAGTTCTTC
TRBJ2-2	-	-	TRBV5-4	CASSLFRDRYTGELFF	TGTGCCAGCAGCTTGTTTAGGGACCGTTACACCGGGGAGCTGTTTTTT